This T cell receptor (beta chain) emerged from a study of control samples from healthy donors and cancer patients. Here immunoSEQ multiplex PCR was the method, and the copy in TCRdb shows in-frame clones only, minus some. The data hold about 220,000 clones, with just under 95% observed a single time. CDR1 and CDR2 from the germline V gene are PRHDT and FYEKMQ (reference sequence). CDR3 size: 14 residues. The V end was cut by 8 bases, the J end by 0 bases, with 13 bases between. The TCR comes from a man in his fifties in good health. V and J are TRBV13 and TRBJ1-1; D may be TRBD1 (6 bases). The sample consisted of blood. This chain's CDR3 is CASGYQGLNTEAFF. The DNA for the CDR3 is TGTGCCAGCGGATACCAGGGGTTGAACACTGAAGCTTTCTTT.